This entry concerns a single T cell receptor beta chain. Enrollees, 18 to 89 years old, lived in 24 US areas. Libraries were prepared by immunoSEQ multiplex PCR; TCRdb keeps only in-frame clonotypes and omits some of them. The sample holds over 55,000 clones, around 80% seen once. The entry originates in a study of blood T cell repertoires in COVID-19. Study-level background: Spain, Italy and the United States supplied samples that represented acute and convalescent COVID-19.

The clonotype was recovered from a woman aged 40 to 55 with acute COVID-19. Sequencing input: PBMCs or T cells enriched from blood (not recorded which).

CDR3 residues: CASSLEGADTQYF. The CDR3 DNA reads as TGTGCCAGCAGCTTGGAAGGGGCAGATACGCAGTATTTT. V usage is TRBV5-4 and J usage is TRBJ2-3; a weak D match, TRBD1 (5 bases). Trimming cost V 0 bases and J 4 bases, with 6 bases left between them. From germline, CDR1 is SGHNT and CDR2 YYREEE (reference sequence). This CDR3 comprises 13 residues.